What follows describes a single T cell receptor (beta chain). The sample holds a few counts of this clone. It lacks a known antigen. The sample holds no much larger clone one base away, and base qualities are not on file. Whole blood was collected in K2EDTA tubes by collaborating institutions according to the institutions' own protocols. Collaborator samples were shipped for TCRbeta analysis as frozen whole blood, isolated PBMCs, or DNA extracted from either sample type. This sample was taken from a study of blood T cell repertoires in COVID-19 (dated by TCRdb to the early 2020s). Background on the whole study: Collaborator samples came from the United States, Italy and Spain and covered acute and convalescent phases of COVID-19. The prospective study material was composed of cDNA or gDNA derived from T cells, B-cell-depleted T cells, or PBMCs. The dataset comprised deeply sampled blood TCRbeta repertoires from subjects exposed to, actively infected with, or recovered from COVID-19. The repertoires were released in a freely available public database meant as a resource for research on the immune response to SARS-CoV-2. The samples were drawn from two sources: the first 160 participants of the ongoing ImmuneRACE study, and over 950 subjects contributed by 6 global collaborators. A de-identified subject ID, COVID-19 status, age in years and sex were almost always included in the sample metadata. Where available, HLA class I and class II types were taken from metadata supplied by the sample provider and were not determined by assay-based typing. Broader findings and caveats from the paper: How much clinical and demographic metadata was included differed by source and by participant, and the metadata was provided uncurated.

The cysteine opens and the phenylalanine closes a CDR3 of 13 amino acids. Solely the CDR3 DNA is kept, with 39 bases framed from the first base. Cut back by 8 bases and 9 bases, the V and J ends lie 14 bases apart. CDR1 and CDR2, per the germline V gene, are MDHEN and SYDVKM. The immunoSEQ Assay, a bias-controlled multiplex PCR, was used to amplify TCRbeta CDR3 regions from genomic DNA. As for how the authors treated the data: The number of nucleated cells in each sample was estimated from the amplification of reference gene primers within the assay. Sequence reads were collapsed and filtered to measure the absolute abundance of every unique TCRbeta CDR3 rearrangement. For each sample, productive Simpson clonality was calculated as the square root of Simpson's diversity index over productive rearrangements. TCRdb took this table from immuneACCESS and kept in-frame rearrangements with V and J called. Such tables lack part of the clones; where checked against another copy, unresolved V genes explain under half of the gap, and the rest is unexplained. That table supplies the V and J calls and clone size; D and trimming were determined from the DNA. This sample holds tens of thousands of clones; approximately 80% were observed only once. Over 8.5% of the sample goes to the ten largest clones.

The sequence came from a man in his fifties with acute or convalescent COVID-19. Rearrangement joined TRBV28 to TRBJ1-6, with the D gene not confidently named. Sequencing was done on a sample of peripheral blood. The nucleotide sequence reads TGTGCCAGCCGACCCCGGAGAAGTTCACCCCTCCACTTT. It translates as CASRPRRSSPLHF.